The 25 T cell receptor beta chains presented below share a single source sample, sequenced in a study of blood T cell repertoires in COVID-19. Measured with immunoSEQ multiplex PCR; TCRdb has only the in-frame clones, and not every one. Of 150,000 to 200,000 clones in the sample, 76% were seen once. The material sequenced was PBMCs or T cells enriched from blood (not recorded which). All receptors derive from a woman in her 50s with acute COVID-19.

The chain links TRBV14 to TRBJ2-6; 10 bases align to TRBD1. This CDR3 has 16 residues. Trimming cost V 3 bases and J 9 bases; bases outside gene matches: 8. The germline CDR1 and CDR2 sequences are SGHDN and FVKESK. DNA for the CDR3: TGTGCCAGCAGCCAGCCGGGACAGGGGTGGGTCAACGTCCTGACTTTC. Protein product: CASSQPGQGWVNVLTF.

The V and J genes are TRBV6-5 and TRBJ1-4; D not resolved. The CDR3 totals 15 residues. The V end lost 2 bases, the J end lost 7 bases, and 14 bases lay between the germline ends. CDR1 is MNHEY, CDR2 SVGAGI, per germline. CDR3 loop: CASSYIGVRGEKLFF. CDR3 in DNA: TGTGCCAGCAGTTACATCGGTGTAAGAGGTGAAAAACTGTTTTTT.

With regard to this clone: The junction and the germline gene differ at one end; a read error may be behind it. The genes are TRBV7-7 and TRBJ1-1, with TRBD1 identical over 9 bases. CDR3 length: 16 amino acids. Germline loops: CDR1 SSHAT, CDR2 FNYEAQ (reference sequence). The CDR3 coding sequence is TGTGCTAGCAGCTTAGGGACAGGGCGACGGGAAACTGAAGCTTTCTTT. This gives the protein CASSLGTGRRETEAFF.

This clone was seen only a few times. This chain uses TRBV18 with TRBJ1-2; D not certain. The germline gives CDR1 KGHSH, CDR2 LQKENI. The CDR3 loop spans 13 amino acids. The V end lost 3 bases, the J end lost 9 bases, and 14 bases lay between the germline ends. The chain's CDR3 is CASSPARGRRYTF. CDR3 coding DNA: TGTGCCAGCTCACCGGCCCGCGGAAGGCGCTACACCTTC.

The chain links TRBV20-1 to TRBJ2-2; 7 nucleotides line up with TRBD1. With V trimmed by 3 bases and J by 7 bases, 5 bases remained unmatched. The CDR3 totals 13 residues. CDR1 DFQATT and CDR2 SNEGSKA come from the germline V gene (reference sequence). The CDR3 nucleotides are TGCAGTGCTAGTGGACAGGTTGTCGGGGAGCTGTTTTTT. This codes for CSASGQVVGELFF.

This clone has more than one count but fewer than ten. V and J are TRBV7-9 and TRBJ1-1; D is unclear. The ends were cut back, 5 bases at V and 3 bases at J, with 13 bases in the middle. The CDR3 totals 14 residues. Germline V CDR1 and CDR2: SEHNR, FQNEAQ (reference sequence). CDR3 loop: CASSTGRVDTEAFF. The CDR3 nucleotides read TGTGCCAGCAGCACGGGGAGGGTGGACACTGAAGCTTTCTTT.

This chain joins TRBV5-1 and TRBJ2-2; D call uncertain. The germline gives CDR1 SGHRS, CDR2 YFSETQ. V was shortened by 9 bases and J by 1 base, with 10 bases between the two germline ends. The CDR3 loop spans 13 amino acids. CDR3 in amino acids: CATSSGNTGELFF. CDR3 nucleotide sequence: TGCGCCACCAGTTCGGGGAACACCGGGGAGCTGTTTTTT.

The chain joins TRBV3-1 (or the pseudogene TRBV3-2) to TRBJ2-3; 10 bases are a match to TRBD2. CDR3 length equals 18 residues. Germline V gives CDR1 LGHDT, CDR2 YNNKEL (reference sequence). Trimming cost V 4 bases and J 3 bases; bases outside gene matches: 13. CDR3 DNA: TGTGCCAGCAGCCTCTACACGCTAGCGGGGGCCCGGACAGATACGCAGTATTTT. As protein: CASSLYTLAGARTDTQYF.

The rearrangement joins TRBV4-1 to TRBJ1-2; perhaps TRBD1 as D (6 bases). The CDR3 contains 16 residues. Germline loops: CDR1 MGHRA, CDR2 YSYEKL. Trimming removed 2 bases from V and 6 bases from J, with 19 bases in between. The CDR3 is CASSQPGGRHSDGYTF. The CDR3 bases are TGCGCCAGCAGCCAACCGGGGGGCAGGCACTCCGATGGCTACACCTTC.

This sequence joins TRBV2 and TRBJ1-2; D unresolved. The length of the CDR3 is 14 residues. Germline assignment: CDR1 SNHLY and CDR2 FYNNEI. The CDR3 spells CHSSLFNSPDGYTF. CDR3 sequence (DNA): TGTCATAGCTCGCTTTTCAATTCGCCCGATGGCTACACCTTC.

The V gene is TRBV2, the J gene TRBJ1-4; D gene uncertain. The CDR3 contains 13 residues. V was pared by 3 bases and J by 4 bases, with 6 bases between. Germline CDR1 and CDR2: SNHLY and FYNNEI. CDR3 bases: TGTGCCAGCAGTGACTCTCTTAATGAAAAACTGTTTTTT. Amino acid sequence: CASSDSLNEKLFF.

The chain couples TRBV4-3 to TRBJ2-4, with D unresolved. Germline CDR1 is LGHNA and CDR2 is YSLEER. The length of the CDR3 is 13 residues. V was pared by 0 bases and J by 5 bases, with 5 bases between. The CDR3, as DNA: TGCGCCAGCAGCCAAGATGTCGAAAACATTCAGTACTTC. Amino acids: CASSQDVENIQYF.

The chain has TRBV4-1 and TRBJ1-3, with D unresolved. The germline CDR1 and CDR2 sequences are MGHRA and YSYEKL. V lost 2 bases, J lost 3 bases, and 8 bases lay in between. The CDR3 has 14 amino acids. The CDR3 sequence: CASSQSVLGNTIYF. The CDR3 nucleotides are TGCGCCAGCAGCCAAAGTGTACTTGGAAACACCATATATTTT.

The chain has TRBV7-8 and TRBJ1-6; D is perhaps TRBD1 (6 bases). The germline gives CDR1 SGHVS, CDR2 FQNEAQ. The CDR3 length is 15 residues. Trimming removed 3 bases from V and 7 bases from J, with 13 bases in between. In nucleotides, the CDR3 is TGTGCCAGCAGCTTCCCCGGGACACAGAATTCACCCCTCCACTTT. Translating it yields CASSFPGTQNSPLHF.

V usage is TRBV6-1 and J usage is TRBJ2-5, with 7 bases identical to TRBD1. This CDR3 comprises 17 residues. J was trimmed by 4 bases and V by 0 bases; bases with no gene match: 11. Germline lookup yields CDR1 MNHNS and CDR2 SASEGT. The CDR3 DNA reads TGTGCCAGCAGTGAAGCTGCGCCCTCCTCAGGGGGAGAGACCCAGTACTTC. Translation: CASSEAAPSSGGETQYF.

Notes on this clone: The same CDR3 arises from other DNA sequences in this sample as well. The gene calls are TRBV27 and TRBJ2-3, with 10 positions matching TRBD2. The CDR3 is made up of 16 amino acids. J lost 0 bases, V lost 4 bases, and 4 bases had no gene match. CDR1 MNHEY and CDR2 SMNVEV come from the germline V gene (reference sequence). CDR3 DNA sequence: TGTGCCAGCAGTTCACTAGCGGGACTTAGCACAGATACGCAGTATTTT. Residues: CASSSLAGLSTDTQYF.

The gene calls are TRBV7-2 and TRBJ1-5; 11 bases line up with TRBD1. The germline V gene has CDR1 SGHTA and CDR2 FQGNSA. Germline trimming cut 3 bases from V and 1 base from J; bases unmatched to any gene: 2. The CDR3 extends over 16 amino acids. The chain's CDR3 is CASSFGTGGSNQPQHF. The CDR3, as DNA: TGTGCCAGCAGCTTCGGGACAGGGGGAAGCAATCAGCCCCAGCATTTT.

In this sample, this clone turned up once. The chain couples TRBV28 to TRBJ1-5; no clear D gene. V lost 2 bases, J lost 9 bases, and 17 bases lay in between. Germline V gene data show CDR1 as MDHEN and CDR2 as SYDVKM. The CDR3 is 15 residues long. CDR3 amino acids: CASSLPVGAVVPQHF. The DNA for the CDR3 is TGTGCCAGCAGTTTACCGGTGGGTGCGGTAGTGCCCCAGCATTTT.

This sequence joins TRBV4-1 and TRBJ1-1, with D maybe TRBD1 (6 bases). Trimming removed 0 bases from V and 4 bases from J, with 15 bases in between. The CDR3 is 16 residues long. Germline V gene data show CDR1 as MGHRA and CDR2 as YSYEKL. The CDR3 loop is CASSQERRQARTEAFF. The CDR3 nucleotides are TGCGCCAGCAGCCAAGAACGGCGACAGGCGCGCACTGAAGCTTTCTTT.

The chain has TRBV6-5 and TRBJ1-5, with TRBD1 as a possible D gene (6 bases). CDR3 length equals 12 residues. The germline V and J ends were trimmed by 5 bases and 9 bases, with 11 bases remaining between them. Germline CDR1 reads MNHEY; CDR2 reads SVGAGI. For the CDR3, the DNA is TGTGCCAGCAGTCAAAGGGGGGGGCCCCAGCATTTT. Its protein product is CASSQRGGPQHF.

This clone appeared once. This chain connects TRBV10-2 to TRBJ1-5; possible D gene TRBD1, 6 bases. Trimming took off 6 bases at V and 5 bases at J, with 11 bases between the two ends. This CDR3 contains 13 residues. Germline V gives CDR1 WSHSY, CDR2 SAAADI. CDR3 amino acids: CASRQGFDQPQHF. The DNA of the CDR3 is TGCGCCAGCAGGCAGGGGTTCGATCAGCCCCAGCATTTT.

V gene TRBV3-1 (or the pseudogene TRBV3-2) combines with J gene TRBJ2-3, with TRBD2 identical over 7 bases. V shed 0 bases, J shed 6 bases, and the junction held 9 bases outside the gene matches. The CDR3 is made up of 16 amino acids. CDR1 is LGHDT and CDR2 is YNNKEL in the germline V gene (reference sequence). In DNA form, the CDR3 reads TGTGCCAGCAGCCAAGAATGGGCGGGGGTGGAGGATACGCAGTATTTT. Protein product: CASSQEWAGVEDTQYF.

The chain joins TRBV24-1 to TRBJ2-2, with 8 bases identical to TRBD2. The germline CDR1 and CDR2 sequences are KGHDR and SFDVKD. V gave up 10 bases and J gave up 7 bases; unmatched junction bases: 4. The CDR3 covers 12 residues. CDR3 in DNA: TGTGCCACGCGGGGGGCCGGCGGGGAGCTGTTTTTT. Its protein is CATRGAGGELFF.

The chain carries TRBV7-2 and TRBJ2-7; D is perhaps TRBD1 (5 bases). The CDR3 is 13 amino acids. Germline V gene lookup returns CDR1 SGHTA and CDR2 FQGNSA. Trimming stripped 5 bases from V and 7 bases from J, with 15 bases between. The CDR3 reads CASSPRQGGEQYV. The CDR3 coding sequence is TGTGCCAGCAGCCCCAGGCAGGGTGGGGAGCAGTACGTC.

This chain links TRBV6-6 with TRBJ2-1; possibly TRBD1 for D (6 bases). The germline V gene encodes CDR1 MNHNY and CDR2 SVGAGI (reference sequence). The CDR3 is 19 amino acids. Trimming stripped 7 bases from V and 4 bases from J, with 29 bases between. The CDR3: CASTYVVNLGTIGYNEQFF. In DNA form, the CDR3 reads TGTGCCAGCACCTACGTAGTAAATCTTGGGACAATAGGTTACAATGAGCAGTTCTTC.